This T cell receptor beta chain came from a study of vaccination and CD4 T cells after COVID-19. Study results and limitations: Recorded median SARS-CoV-2-reactive clonotype numbers increased from roughly 19 to 38 without reaching significance.

This CDR3 region has 12 residues. Per the germline V gene, CDR1 is MGHDK and CDR2 is SYGVNS. V lost 6 bases and J lost 5, with 8 bases in between. To note about this clonotype: Its antigen is as yet unknown.

The treatment is: roughly nine-day PBMC culture with coronavirus spike peptide pools or control peptides (ViraFEST assay). Sequencing of the DNA from cultured CD4+ T cells was carried out with the Oncomine TCR Beta short-read assay. Each CDR3 protein is one row after TCRdb ran MiXCR on the PCR reads. The repertoire holds approximately 16,000 distinct CDR3 sequences, with more than 65% as singletons. Sequencing was performed on CD4+ T cells from blood, cultured in vitro, taken after SARS-CoV-2 vaccination. This sequence was found in a human donor who received a COVID-19 vaccine. The genes are TRBV25-1 and TRBJ1-5; possible D gene TRBD1, 6 bases. The CDR3 sequence: CASRQGDQPQHF. CDR3 sequence (DNA): TGTGCCAGCAGACAGGGAGATCAGCCCCAGCATTTT.